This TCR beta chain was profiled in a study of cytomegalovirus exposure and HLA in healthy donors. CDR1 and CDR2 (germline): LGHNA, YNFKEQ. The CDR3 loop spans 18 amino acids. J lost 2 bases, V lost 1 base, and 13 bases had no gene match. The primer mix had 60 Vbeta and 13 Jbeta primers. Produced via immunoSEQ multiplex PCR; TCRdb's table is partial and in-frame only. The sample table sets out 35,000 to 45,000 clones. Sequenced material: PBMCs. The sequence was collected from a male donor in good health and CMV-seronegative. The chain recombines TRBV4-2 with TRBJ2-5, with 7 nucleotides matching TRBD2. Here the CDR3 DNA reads TGTGCCAGCAGCCAAGCTCTATCCAGCGGGGAGTTTCAAGAGACCCAGTACTTC. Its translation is CASSQALSSGEFQETQYF.